The T cell receptor beta chain under discussion was sequenced for a study of T-cell reconstitution after alpha-beta-depleted transplantation in children. Details on this clonotype: Its antigen is unknown.

During its preparation, the TCRbeta library received unique molecular identifiers. TCRdb ran MiXCR on the PCR reads and lists one entry per CDR3 protein. The sample has about 980,000 distinct CDR3 sequences; about 29% are singletons. Study conclusions and caveats: Several hundred expanded graft clones reportedly were the source of alpha-beta T cells about two months after transplant.

The CDR3 runs to 15 residues. Germline loops: CDR1 KGHSH, CDR2 LQKENI. V was shortened by 5 bases and J by 0 bases, with 8 bases between the two germline ends. The rearrangement uses TRBV18 and TRBJ2-6, with D unresolved. The receptor's source is a boy in the first two years of life who had a stem cell transplant for SCID, so the T cells may come from the graft donor. The sequenced sample was PBMCs, mostly from graft donor cells, obtained 360 days after TCRalphabeta/CD19-depleted stem cell transplant. DNA for the CDR3: TGTGCCAGCTCATCACTTGGCTCTGGGGCCAACGTCCTGACTTTC. Amino acids: CASSSLGSGANVLTF.